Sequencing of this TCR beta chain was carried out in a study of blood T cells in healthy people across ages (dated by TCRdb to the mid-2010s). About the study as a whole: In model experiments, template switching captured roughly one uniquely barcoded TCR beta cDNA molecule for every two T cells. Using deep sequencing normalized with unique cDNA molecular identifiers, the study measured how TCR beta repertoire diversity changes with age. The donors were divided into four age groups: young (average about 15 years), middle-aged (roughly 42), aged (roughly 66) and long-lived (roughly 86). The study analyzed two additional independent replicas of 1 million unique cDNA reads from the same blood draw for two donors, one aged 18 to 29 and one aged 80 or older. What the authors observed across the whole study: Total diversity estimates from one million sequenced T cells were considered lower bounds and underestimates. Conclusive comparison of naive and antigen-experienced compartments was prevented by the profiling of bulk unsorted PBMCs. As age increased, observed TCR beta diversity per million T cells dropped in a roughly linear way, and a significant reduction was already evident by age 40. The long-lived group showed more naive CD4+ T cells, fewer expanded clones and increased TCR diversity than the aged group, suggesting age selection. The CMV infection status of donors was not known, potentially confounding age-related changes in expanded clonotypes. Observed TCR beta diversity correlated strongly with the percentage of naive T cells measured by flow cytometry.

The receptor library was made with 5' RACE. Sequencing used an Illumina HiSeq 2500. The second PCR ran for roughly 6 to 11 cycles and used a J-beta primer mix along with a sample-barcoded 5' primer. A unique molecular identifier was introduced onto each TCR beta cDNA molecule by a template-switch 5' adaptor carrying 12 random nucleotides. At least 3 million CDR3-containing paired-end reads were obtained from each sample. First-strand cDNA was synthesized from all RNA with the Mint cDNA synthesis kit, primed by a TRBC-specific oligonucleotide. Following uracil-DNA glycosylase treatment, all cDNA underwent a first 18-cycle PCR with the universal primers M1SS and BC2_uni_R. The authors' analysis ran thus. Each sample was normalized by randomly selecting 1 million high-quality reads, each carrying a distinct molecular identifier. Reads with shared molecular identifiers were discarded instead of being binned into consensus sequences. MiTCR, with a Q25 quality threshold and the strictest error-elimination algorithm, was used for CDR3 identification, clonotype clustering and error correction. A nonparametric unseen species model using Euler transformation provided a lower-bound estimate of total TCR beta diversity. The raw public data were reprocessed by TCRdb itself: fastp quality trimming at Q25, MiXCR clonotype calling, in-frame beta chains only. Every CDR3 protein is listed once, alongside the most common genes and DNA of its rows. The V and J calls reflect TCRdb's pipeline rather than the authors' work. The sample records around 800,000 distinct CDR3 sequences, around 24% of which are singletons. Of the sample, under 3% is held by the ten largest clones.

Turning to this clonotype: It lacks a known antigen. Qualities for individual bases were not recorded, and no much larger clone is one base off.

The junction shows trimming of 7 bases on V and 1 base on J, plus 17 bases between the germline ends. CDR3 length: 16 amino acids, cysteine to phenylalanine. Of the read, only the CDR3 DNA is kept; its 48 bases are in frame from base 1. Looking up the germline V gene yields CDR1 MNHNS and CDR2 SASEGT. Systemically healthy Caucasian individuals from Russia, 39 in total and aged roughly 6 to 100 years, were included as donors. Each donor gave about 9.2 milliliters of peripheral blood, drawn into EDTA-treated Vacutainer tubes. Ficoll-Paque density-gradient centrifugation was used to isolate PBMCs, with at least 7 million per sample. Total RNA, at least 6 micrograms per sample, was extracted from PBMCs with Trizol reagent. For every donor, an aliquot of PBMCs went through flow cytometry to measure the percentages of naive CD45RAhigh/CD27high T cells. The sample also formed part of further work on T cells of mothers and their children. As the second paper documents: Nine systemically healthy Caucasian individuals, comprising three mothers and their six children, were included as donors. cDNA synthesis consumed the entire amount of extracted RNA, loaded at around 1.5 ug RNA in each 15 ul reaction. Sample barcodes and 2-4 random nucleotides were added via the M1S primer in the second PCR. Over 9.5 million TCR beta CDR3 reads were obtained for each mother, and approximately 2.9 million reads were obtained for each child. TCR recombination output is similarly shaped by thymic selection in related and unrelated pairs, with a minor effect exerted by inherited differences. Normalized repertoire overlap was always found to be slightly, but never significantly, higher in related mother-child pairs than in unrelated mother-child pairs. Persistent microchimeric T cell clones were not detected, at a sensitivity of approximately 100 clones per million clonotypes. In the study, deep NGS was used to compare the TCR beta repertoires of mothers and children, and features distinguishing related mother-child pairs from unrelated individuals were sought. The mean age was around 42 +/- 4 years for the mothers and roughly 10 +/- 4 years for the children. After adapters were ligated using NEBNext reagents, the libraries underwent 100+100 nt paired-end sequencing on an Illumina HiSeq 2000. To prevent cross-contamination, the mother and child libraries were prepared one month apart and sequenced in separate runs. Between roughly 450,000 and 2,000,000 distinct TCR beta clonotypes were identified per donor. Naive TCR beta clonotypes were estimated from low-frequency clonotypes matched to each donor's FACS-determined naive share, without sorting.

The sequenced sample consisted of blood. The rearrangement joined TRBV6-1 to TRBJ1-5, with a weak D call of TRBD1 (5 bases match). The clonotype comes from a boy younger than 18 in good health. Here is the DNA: TGTGCCAGCACTGGGACTCCGGGCTCGAGCAATCAGCCCCAGCATTTT. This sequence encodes CASTGTPGSSNQPQHF.